The clone carrying this TCR beta chain was recorded at least ten times. Its antigen is not identified. The data were taken from a study of T cell repertoires in cytomegalovirus infection. As for the study in general: Public TCR beta signatures indicated both CMV infection and matching HLA type. Study results and caveats: HLA-C-restricted CMV-specific TCR beta clonotypes were dominant in the ex vivo response. Summed public TCR beta family frequency identified CMV carriers bearing the relevant HLA.

The CDR3 runs 13 residues. V shed 6 bases and J 7 bases; nucleotides not matched to a gene: 9. Germline lookup yields CDR1 DFQATT and CDR2 SNEGSKA (reference sequence). TCRdb reanalysed the reads using MiXCR and keeps one entry per CDR3 protein. The sample holds roughly 320,000 distinct CDR3 sequences; around 9.1% are singletons and the top ten take around 2.5%. J is TRBJ2-4 and V is TRBV20-1; TRBD2 aligns across 7 bases. Sequencing input: PBMCs. The source of this sequence is a human donor in good health (CMV status not recorded). Some clones in this sample may be carry-over from other donors' samples. The CDR3: CSADGLEWNIQYF. The DNA of the CDR3 is TGCAGTGCCGACGGACTAGAGTGGAACATTCAGTACTTC.